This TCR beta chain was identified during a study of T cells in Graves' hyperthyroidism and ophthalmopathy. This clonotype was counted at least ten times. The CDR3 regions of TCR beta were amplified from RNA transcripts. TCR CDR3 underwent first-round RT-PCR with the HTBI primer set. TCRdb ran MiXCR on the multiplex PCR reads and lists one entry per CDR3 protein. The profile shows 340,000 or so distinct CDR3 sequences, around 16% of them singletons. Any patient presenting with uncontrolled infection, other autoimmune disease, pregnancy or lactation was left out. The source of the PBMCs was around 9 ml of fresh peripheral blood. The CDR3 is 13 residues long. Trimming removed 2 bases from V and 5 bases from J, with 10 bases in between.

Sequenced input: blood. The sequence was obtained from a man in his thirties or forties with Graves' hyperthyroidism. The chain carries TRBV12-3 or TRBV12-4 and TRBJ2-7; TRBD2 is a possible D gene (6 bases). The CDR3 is CASSLFGGNEQYF. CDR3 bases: TGTGCCAGCAGTTTATTCGGGGGAAACGAGCAGTACTTC.